This TCR beta chain was recorded in a study of regulatory T cells in long-lasting Graves disease. Study as a whole: A definition of persistent Graves' disease required over 5 years of antithyroid drugs plus positive TSH receptor antibodies.

Sample time point: persistent/refractory GD, antithyroid drugs over 5 years with positive TRAb. There was RNA extracted from PBMCs, and the TCR library was made from it. Patients of an endocrinology department in Xi'an, China, were included. HTBI primers from iRepertoire and Arm-PCR of CDR3 regions yielded the TCR beta libraries. A single record per CDR3 protein comes from TCRdb applying MiXCR to the multiplex PCR reads. The table has approximately 380,000 distinct CDR3 sequences, roughly 20% seen once; the top ten hold about 20%. V was shortened by 1 base and J by 8 bases, with 14 bases between the two germline ends. There are 14 residues in the CDR3. From germline, CDR1 is LGHNA and CDR2 YNFKEQ.

The rearrangement joins TRBV4-2 to TRBJ1-2; D unclear. The sample was peripheral blood mononuclear cells (PBMCs), taken when the disease was refractory, from a patient treated with antithyroid drugs. The clonotype was recovered from a female donor with Graves disease. DNA of the CDR3: TGTGCCAGCAGCCAAGGACAAAGCGACGCGGGCTACACCTTC. Its translation: CASSQGQSDAGYTF.